These T cell receptor beta chains were read from a single sample in a study of cytomegalovirus exposure and HLA in healthy donors. Some clones are missing from TCRdb's copy, which holds only in-frame ones; the method was immunoSEQ multiplex PCR. The sample lists about 190,000 clones, about 69% occurring once. The material sequenced was PBMCs. The source of these receptors is a man aged 25-45 years in good health and CMV-seropositive. Both conserved end residues are part of each CDR3. The order of the fields is J gene, V gene, clone size, D gene, CDR3 DNA, CDR3 protein. The D gene is left open where the match is weak. Rows may omit the clone size; those that give it use once, few, many or a size class.

j_call: TRBJ2-1
v_call: TRBV30
clone_size: -
d_call: -
cdr3_nt: TGTGCCTGGACACGAAGCGGAACCTACAATGAGCAGTTCTTC
cdr3_aa: CAWTRSGTYNEQFF

j_call: TRBJ2-5
v_call: TRBV2
clone_size: few
d_call: -
cdr3_nt: TGTGCCAGCAGTGAGACGGGAGCGCCACGAGAGACCCAGTACTTC
cdr3_aa: CASSETGAPRETQYF

j_call: TRBJ2-5
v_call: TRBV30
clone_size: -
d_call: -
cdr3_nt: TGTGCCTGGAGTCCAGCGGACCACCGAGAGACCCAGTACTTC
cdr3_aa: CAWSPADHRETQYF

j_call: TRBJ2-5
v_call: TRBV4-1
clone_size: -
d_call: -
cdr3_nt: TGCGCCAGCAGCCAAGGAGGGACCCAGTACTTC
cdr3_aa: CASSQGGTQYF

j_call: TRBJ2-2
v_call: TRBV6-4
clone_size: few
d_call: TRBD1
cdr3_nt: TGTGCCAGCAGTGGCAGGGGGTCCGGGGAGCTGTTTTTT
cdr3_aa: CASSGRGSGELFF

j_call: TRBJ1-6
v_call: TRBV5-5
clone_size: -
d_call: -
cdr3_nt: TGTGCCAGCAGCTTGGGGGGGGGAAGTAATTCACCCCTCCACTTT
cdr3_aa: CASSLGGGSNSPLHF

j_call: TRBJ1-5
v_call: TRBV14
clone_size: -
d_call: -
cdr3_nt: TGTGCCAGCAGCCAAGAGGGGCGGGGACGGGATATCAATCAGCCCCAGCATTTT
cdr3_aa: CASSQEGRGRDINQPQHF

j_call: TRBJ2-7
v_call: TRBV28
clone_size: -
d_call: -
cdr3_nt: TGTGCCAGCAGTTCCGGGAGGGGGCGAATTGACGAGCAGTACTTC
cdr3_aa: CASSSGRGRIDEQYF

j_call: TRBJ1-2
v_call: TRBV29-1
clone_size: -
d_call: -
cdr3_nt: TGCAGCGTTGTAAGAGGGAGCTATGGCTACACCTTC
cdr3_aa: CSVVRGSYGYTF

j_call: TRBJ2-2
v_call: TRBV6-4
clone_size: -
d_call: TRBD2
cdr3_nt: TGTGCCAGCAGTGACAGCGGGGGGGCGAACACCGGGGAGCTGTTTTTT
cdr3_aa: CASSDSGGANTGELFF

j_call: TRBJ1-2
v_call: TRBV7-2
clone_size: -
d_call: TRBD1
cdr3_nt: TGTGCCAGCAGCCCAAGGACAGGGCGGGATAACTATGGCTACACCTTC
cdr3_aa: CASSPRTGRDNYGYTF

j_call: TRBJ1-5
v_call: TRBV27
clone_size: -
d_call: TRBD1
cdr3_nt: TGTGCCAGCAGCCCAATCCGACAGGGGACTGATCAGCCCCAGCATTTT
cdr3_aa: CASSPIRQGTDQPQHF

j_call: TRBJ2-1
v_call: TRBV7-3
clone_size: -
d_call: TRBD2
cdr3_nt: TGTGCCAGCAGCTTAAGGGGCGGGGGAAATGAGCAGTTCTTC
cdr3_aa: CASSLRGGGNEQFF

j_call: TRBJ2-2
v_call: TRBV5-6
clone_size: -
d_call: -
cdr3_nt: TGTGCCAGCAGCACGCAACCCCAGGGCACCGGGGAGCTGTTTTTT
cdr3_aa: CASSTQPQGTGELFF

j_call: TRBJ2-3
v_call: TRBV19
clone_size: -
d_call: TRBD2
cdr3_nt: TGTGCCAGTAGTCCGCCCGGACTAGCGGGAAAGCCAGATACGCAGTATTTT
cdr3_aa: CASSPPGLAGKPDTQYF

j_call: TRBJ2-5
v_call: TRBV29-1
clone_size: -
d_call: TRBD1
cdr3_nt: TGCAGCGTTGGCATTTCGGGACAGGGTCAAGAGACCCAGTACTTC
cdr3_aa: CSVGISGQGQETQYF

j_call: TRBJ1-2
v_call: TRBV13
clone_size: -
d_call: TRBD1
cdr3_nt: TGTGCCAGCCCCTTGGGGACAGGGGACCGTGTCGGCTACACCTTC
cdr3_aa: CASPLGTGDRVGYTF

j_call: TRBJ2-7
v_call: TRBV7-9
clone_size: -
d_call: TRBD1
cdr3_nt: TGTTCCAGCAGAGCTCCCTGGGGACAGGAACGTTCCTACGAGCAGTACTTC
cdr3_aa: CSSRAPWGQERSYEQYF

j_call: TRBJ2-7
v_call: TRBV12-5
clone_size: -
d_call: -
cdr3_nt: TGTGCTAGTGCCCTTCCAGGCTACCCATCCGAGCAGTACTTC
cdr3_aa: CASALPGYPSEQYF

j_call: TRBJ2-5
v_call: TRBV11-3
clone_size: -
d_call: TRBD2
cdr3_nt: TGTGCCAGCAGCGCGGGGGTACTAGGGGAGACCCAGTACTTC
cdr3_aa: CASSAGVLGETQYF

j_call: TRBJ1-5
v_call: TRBV19
clone_size: once
d_call: -
cdr3_nt: TGTGCCAGTAGTATTGAGTTCAGGGAGGGACAGCCCCAGCATTTT
cdr3_aa: CASSIEFREGQPQHF

j_call: TRBJ1-6
v_call: TRBV4-3
clone_size: -
d_call: -
cdr3_nt: TGCGCCAGCAGCCAAGAGGGGAGAAAGGGTTCACCCCTCCACTTT
cdr3_aa: CASSQEGRKGSPLHF

j_call: TRBJ2-3
v_call: TRBV27
clone_size: -
d_call: -
cdr3_nt: TGTGCCAGCAGTTTGGGCCCGCAGACGCAGTATTTT
cdr3_aa: CASSLGPQTQYF

j_call: TRBJ2-1
v_call: TRBV2
clone_size: -
d_call: TRBD2
cdr3_nt: TGTGCCAGCAGTATGGGACTAGCGGGAACTGAGCAGTTCTTC
cdr3_aa: CASSMGLAGTEQFF

j_call: TRBJ2-2
v_call: TRBV4-2
clone_size: once
d_call: TRBD2
cdr3_nt: TGTGCCAGCAGCCAAGGGGGACTTGGCGGGGGAAACACCGGGGAGCTGTTTTTT
cdr3_aa: CASSQGGLGGGNTGELFF

j_call: TRBJ2-1
v_call: TRBV6-6
clone_size: -
d_call: -
cdr3_nt: TGTGCCAGCAGGTTAGCAAGAGCCGACGATGAGCAGTTCTTC
cdr3_aa: CASRLARADDEQFF

j_call: TRBJ2-7
v_call: TRBV4-1
clone_size: -
d_call: TRBD2
cdr3_nt: TGCGCCAGCAGCCAACCGCTAGCGGGAGGACCCCACGAGCAGTACTTC
cdr3_aa: CASSQPLAGGPHEQYF